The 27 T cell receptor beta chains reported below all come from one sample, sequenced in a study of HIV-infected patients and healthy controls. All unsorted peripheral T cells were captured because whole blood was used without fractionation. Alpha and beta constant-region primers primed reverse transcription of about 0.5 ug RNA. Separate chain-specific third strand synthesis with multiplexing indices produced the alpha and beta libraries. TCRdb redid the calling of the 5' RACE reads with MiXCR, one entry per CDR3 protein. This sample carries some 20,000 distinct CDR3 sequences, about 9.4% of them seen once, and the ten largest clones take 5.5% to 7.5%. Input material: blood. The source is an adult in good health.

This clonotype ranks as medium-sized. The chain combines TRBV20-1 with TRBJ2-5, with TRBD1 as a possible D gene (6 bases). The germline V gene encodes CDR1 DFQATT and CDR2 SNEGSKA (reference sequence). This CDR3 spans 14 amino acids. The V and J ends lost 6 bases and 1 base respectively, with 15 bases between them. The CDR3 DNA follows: TGCAGTGCCCCCAAACAGGGTTCCCAAGAGACCCAGTACTTC. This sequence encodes CSAPKQGSQETQYF.

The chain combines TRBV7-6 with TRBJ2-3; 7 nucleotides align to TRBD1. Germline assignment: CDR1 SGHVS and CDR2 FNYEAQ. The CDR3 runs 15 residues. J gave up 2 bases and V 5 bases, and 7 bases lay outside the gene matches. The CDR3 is CASSTDRVDTDTQYF. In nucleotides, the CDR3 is TGTGCCAGCAGCACTGACAGGGTTGACACAGATACGCAGTATTTT.

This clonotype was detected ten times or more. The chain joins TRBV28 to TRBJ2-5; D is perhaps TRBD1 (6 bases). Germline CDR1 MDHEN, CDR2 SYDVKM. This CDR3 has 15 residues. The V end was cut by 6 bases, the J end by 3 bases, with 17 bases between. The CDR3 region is CASRGWDNSKETQYF. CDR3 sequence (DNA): TGTGCCAGCAGAGGATGGGACAATTCAAAAGAGACCCAGTACTTC.

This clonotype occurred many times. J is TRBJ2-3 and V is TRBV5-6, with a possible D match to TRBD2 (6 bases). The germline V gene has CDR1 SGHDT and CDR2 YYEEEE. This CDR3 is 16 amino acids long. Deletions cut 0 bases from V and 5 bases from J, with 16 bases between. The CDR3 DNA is TGTGCCAGCAGCTTGGGCGGGGTCTCCCAGGGAGATACGCAGTATTTT. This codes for CASSLGGVSQGDTQYF.

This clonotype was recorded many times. The CDR3 reads CASSKGYEQYF. The CDR3 nucleotides are TGTGCCAGCAGCAAGGGCTACGAGCAGTACTTC. This chain connects TRBV2 to TRBJ2-7; no clear D gene. The CDR3 totals 11 residues. Deletions cut 6 bases from V and 3 bases from J, with 6 bases between. Looked up from germline, CDR1 is SNHLY and CDR2 is FYNNEI.

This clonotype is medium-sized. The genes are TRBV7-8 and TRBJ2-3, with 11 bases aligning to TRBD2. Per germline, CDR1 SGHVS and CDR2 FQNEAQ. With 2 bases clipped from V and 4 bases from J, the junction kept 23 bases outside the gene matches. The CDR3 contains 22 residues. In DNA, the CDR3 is TGTGCCAGCAGCTTAAAATGGGGTTACGGGACTAGCGGTATCGTCTACGCAGATACGCAGTATTTT. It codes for CASSLKWGYGTSGIVYADTQYF.

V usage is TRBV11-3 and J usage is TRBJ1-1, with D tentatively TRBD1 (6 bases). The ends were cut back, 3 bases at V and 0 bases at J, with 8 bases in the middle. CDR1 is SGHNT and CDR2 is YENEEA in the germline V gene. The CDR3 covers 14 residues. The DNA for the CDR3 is TGTGCCAGCAGCTTGGACAGCCTGAACACTGAAGCTTTCTTT. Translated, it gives CASSLDSLNTEAFF.

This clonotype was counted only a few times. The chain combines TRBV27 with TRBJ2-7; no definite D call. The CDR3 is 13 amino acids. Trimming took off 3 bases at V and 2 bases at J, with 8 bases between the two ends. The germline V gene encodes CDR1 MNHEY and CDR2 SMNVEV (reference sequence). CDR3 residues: CASSFSPAYEQYF. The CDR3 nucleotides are TGTGCCAGCAGTTTTTCGCCGGCCTACGAGCAGTACTTC.

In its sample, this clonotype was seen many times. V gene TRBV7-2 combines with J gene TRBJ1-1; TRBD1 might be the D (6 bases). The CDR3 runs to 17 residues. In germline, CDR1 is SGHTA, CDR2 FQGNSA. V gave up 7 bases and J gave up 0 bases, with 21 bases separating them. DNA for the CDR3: TGTGCCAGCATCAGAAGGGGAACAGGGCCGATGAACACTGAAGCTTTCTTT. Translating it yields CASIRRGTGPMNTEAFF. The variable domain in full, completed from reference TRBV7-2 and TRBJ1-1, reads GAGVSQSPSNKVTEKGKDVELRCDPISGHTALYWYRQSLGQGLEFLIYFQGNSAPDKSGLPSDRFSAERTGGSVSTLTIQRTQQEDSAVYLCASIRRGTGPMNTEAFFGQGTRLTVV.

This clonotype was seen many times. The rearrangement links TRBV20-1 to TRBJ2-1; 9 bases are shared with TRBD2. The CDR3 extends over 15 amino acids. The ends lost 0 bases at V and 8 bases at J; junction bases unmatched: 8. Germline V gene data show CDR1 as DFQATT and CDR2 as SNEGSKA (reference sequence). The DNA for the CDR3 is TGCAGTGCTAGAGATTTTAGGCGGGAGGGGGATGAGCAGTTCTTC. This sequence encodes CSARDFRREGDEQFF.

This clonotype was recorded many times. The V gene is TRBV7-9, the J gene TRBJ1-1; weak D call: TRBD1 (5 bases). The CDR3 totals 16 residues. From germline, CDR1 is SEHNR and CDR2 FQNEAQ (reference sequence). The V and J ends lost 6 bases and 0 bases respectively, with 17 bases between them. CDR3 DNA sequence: TGTGCCAGCAGAAAAGACGAGGGGCCTATGAACACTGAAGCTTTCTTT. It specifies CASRKDEGPMNTEAFF.

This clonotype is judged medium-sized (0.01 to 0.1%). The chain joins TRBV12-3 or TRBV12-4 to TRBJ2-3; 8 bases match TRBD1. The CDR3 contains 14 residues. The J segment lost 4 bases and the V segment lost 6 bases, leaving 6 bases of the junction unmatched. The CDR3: CASSRGQEADTQYF. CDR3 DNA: TGTGCCAGCAGCCGGGGACAGGAGGCAGATACGCAGTATTTT.

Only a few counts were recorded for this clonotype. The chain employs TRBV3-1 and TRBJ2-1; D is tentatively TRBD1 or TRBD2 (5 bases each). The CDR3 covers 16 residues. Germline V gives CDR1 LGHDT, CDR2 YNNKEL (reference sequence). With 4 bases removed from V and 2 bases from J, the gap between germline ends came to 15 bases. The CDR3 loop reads CASSLPGRYAYNEQFF. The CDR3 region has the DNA TGTGCCAGCAGCCTGCCGGGGCGGTATGCCTACAATGAGCAGTTCTTC.

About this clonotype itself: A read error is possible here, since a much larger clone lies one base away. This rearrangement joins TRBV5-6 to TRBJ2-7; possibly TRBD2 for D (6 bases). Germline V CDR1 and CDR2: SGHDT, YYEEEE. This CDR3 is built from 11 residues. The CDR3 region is CASGLGLEQYF. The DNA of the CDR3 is TGTGCCAGCGGCTTGGGACTCGAGCAGTACTTC.

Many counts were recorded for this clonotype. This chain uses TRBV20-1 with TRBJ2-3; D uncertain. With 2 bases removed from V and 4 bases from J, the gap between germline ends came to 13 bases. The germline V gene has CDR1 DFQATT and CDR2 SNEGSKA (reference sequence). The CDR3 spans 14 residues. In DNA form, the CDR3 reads TGCAGTGCTAGATCGGTCGGCTACCCAGATACGCAGTATTTT. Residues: CSARSVGYPDTQYF.

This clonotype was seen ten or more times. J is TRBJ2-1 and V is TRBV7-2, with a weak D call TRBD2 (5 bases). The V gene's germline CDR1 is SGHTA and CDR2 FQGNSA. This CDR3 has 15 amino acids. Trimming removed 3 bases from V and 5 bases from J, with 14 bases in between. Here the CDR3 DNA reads TGTGCCAGCAGCTTCCCGGGATTCCGAAACAATGAGCAGTTCTTC. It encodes CASSFPGFRNNEQFF. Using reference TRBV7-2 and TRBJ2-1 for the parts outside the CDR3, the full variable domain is GAGVSQSPSNKVTEKGKDVELRCDPISGHTALYWYRQSLGQGLEFLIYFQGNSAPDKSGLPSDRFSAERTGGSVSTLTIQRTQQEDSAVYLCASSFPGFRNNEQFFGPGTRLTVL.

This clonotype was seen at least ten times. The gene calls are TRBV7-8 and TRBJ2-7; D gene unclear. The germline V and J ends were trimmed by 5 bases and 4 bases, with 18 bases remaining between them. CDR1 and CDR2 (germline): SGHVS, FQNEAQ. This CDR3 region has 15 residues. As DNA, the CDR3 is TGTGCCAGCAGCGTAACGGACCACCCCAGGTACGAGCAGTACTTC. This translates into CASSVTDHPRYEQYF.

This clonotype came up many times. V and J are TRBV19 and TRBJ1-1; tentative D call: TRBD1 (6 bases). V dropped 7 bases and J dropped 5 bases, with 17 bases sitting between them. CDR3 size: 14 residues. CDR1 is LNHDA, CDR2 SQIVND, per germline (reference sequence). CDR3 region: CASTMGGAVTEAFF. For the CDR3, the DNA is TGTGCCAGTACCATGGGGGGCGCGGTGACTGAAGCTTTCTTT. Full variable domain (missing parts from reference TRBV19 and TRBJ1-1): DGGITQSPKYLFRKEGQNVTLSCEQNLNHDAMYWYRQDPGQGLRLIYYSQIVNDFQKGDIAEGYSVSREKKESFPLTVTSAQKNPTAFYLCASTMGGAVTEAFFGQGTRLTVV.

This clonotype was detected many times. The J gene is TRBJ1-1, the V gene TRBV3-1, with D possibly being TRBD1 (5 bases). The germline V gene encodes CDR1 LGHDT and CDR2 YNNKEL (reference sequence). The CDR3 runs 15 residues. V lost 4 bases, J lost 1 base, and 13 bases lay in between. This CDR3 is CASSPTGGTNTEAFF. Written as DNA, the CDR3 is TGTGCCAGCAGCCCCACAGGAGGGACGAACACTGAAGCTTTCTTT.

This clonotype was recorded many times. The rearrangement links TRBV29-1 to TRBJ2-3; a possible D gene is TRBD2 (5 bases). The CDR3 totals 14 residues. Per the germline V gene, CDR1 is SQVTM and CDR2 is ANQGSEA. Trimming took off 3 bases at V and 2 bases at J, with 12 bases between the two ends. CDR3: CSVDGGRDTDTQYF. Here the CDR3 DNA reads TGCAGCGTTGACGGCGGCCGGGACACAGATACGCAGTATTTT.

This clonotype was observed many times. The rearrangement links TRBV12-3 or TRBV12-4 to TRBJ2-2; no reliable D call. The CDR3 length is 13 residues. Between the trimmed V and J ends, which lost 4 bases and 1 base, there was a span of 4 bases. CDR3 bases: TGTGCCAGCAGTTCACGGAACACCGGGGAGCTGTTTTTT. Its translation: CASSSRNTGELFF.

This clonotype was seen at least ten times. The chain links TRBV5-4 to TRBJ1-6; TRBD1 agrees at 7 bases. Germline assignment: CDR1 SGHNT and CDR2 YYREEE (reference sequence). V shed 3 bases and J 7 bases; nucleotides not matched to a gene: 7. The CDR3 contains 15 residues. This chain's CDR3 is CASSYDRAGNSPLHF. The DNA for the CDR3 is TGTGCCAGCAGCTATGACAGGGCGGGCAATTCACCCCTCCACTTT.

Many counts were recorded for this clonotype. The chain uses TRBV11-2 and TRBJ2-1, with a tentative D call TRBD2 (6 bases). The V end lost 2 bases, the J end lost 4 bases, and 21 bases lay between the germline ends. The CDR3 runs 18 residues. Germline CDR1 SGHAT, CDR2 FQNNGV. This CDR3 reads CASSLNLRTGEFYNEQFF. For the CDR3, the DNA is TGTGCCAGCAGCTTAAATCTGAGAACGGGAGAATTTTACAATGAGCAGTTCTTC.

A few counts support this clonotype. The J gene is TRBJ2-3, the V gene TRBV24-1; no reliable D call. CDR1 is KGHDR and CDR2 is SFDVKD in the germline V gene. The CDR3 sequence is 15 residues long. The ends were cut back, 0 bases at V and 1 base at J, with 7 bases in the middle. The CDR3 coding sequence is TGTGCCACCAGTGATTTGGTTAGGGGCACAGATACGCAGTATTTT. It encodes CATSDLVRGTDTQYF.

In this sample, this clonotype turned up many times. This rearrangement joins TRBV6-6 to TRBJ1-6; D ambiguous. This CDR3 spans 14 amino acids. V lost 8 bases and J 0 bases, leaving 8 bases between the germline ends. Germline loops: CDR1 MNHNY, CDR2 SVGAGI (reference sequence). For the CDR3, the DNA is TGTGCCAGCTCGGAGAGCTCCTATAATTCACCCCTCCACTTT. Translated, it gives CASSESSYNSPLHF.

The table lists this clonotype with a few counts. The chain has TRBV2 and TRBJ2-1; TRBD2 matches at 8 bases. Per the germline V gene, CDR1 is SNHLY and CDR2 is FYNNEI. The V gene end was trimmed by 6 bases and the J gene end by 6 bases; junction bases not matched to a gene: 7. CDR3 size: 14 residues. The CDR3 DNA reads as TGTGCCAGCAGCCATCCGGGACTAGGCAATGAGCAGTTCTTC. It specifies CASSHPGLGNEQFF.

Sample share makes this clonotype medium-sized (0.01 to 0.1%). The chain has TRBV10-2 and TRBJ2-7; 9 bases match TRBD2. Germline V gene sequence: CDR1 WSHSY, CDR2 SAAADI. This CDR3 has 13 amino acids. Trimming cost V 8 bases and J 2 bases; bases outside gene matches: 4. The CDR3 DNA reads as TGCGCCAGCGGAGCGGGAGGTCCCTACGAGCAGTACTTC. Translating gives CASGAGGPYEQYF.